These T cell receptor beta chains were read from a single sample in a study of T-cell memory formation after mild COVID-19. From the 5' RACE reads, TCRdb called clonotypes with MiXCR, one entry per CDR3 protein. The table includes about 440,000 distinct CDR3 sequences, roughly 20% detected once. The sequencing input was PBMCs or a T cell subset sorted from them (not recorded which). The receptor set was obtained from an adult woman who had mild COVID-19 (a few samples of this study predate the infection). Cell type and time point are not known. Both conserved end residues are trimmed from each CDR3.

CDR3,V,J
ASSLELDNEQF,TRBV11-3,TRBJ2-1
ASSVRPTGGHNEQF,TRBV9,TRBJ2-1
ASSHERERTYEQY,TRBV27,TRBJ2-7
ASSPRGQGPDTQY,TRBV12-3/TRBV12-4,TRBJ2-3
ASSLHADSYEQY,TRBV7-9,TRBJ2-7
SAREGGGTEAF,TRBV20-1,TRBJ1-1
ASSEGQGAFEKLF,TRBV9,TRBJ1-4
ASSYSGGSYNEQF,TRBV6-5,TRBJ2-1
ASSLDIDRAAF,TRBV7-6,TRBJ1-1
ASSRPGPYEQY,TRBV7-9,TRBJ2-7
ASRVGLAGLSYEQY,TRBV2,TRBJ2-7
ASSHGTVNNSPLH,TRBV6-5,TRBJ1-6
ASSSWDNQRGETQY,TRBV11-3,TRBJ2-5
ASSLATSGTYEQY,TRBV7-9,TRBJ2-7
ASSVALDNEQF,TRBV9,TRBJ2-1
ASSSSPSSYNEQF,TRBV27,TRBJ2-1
ASSPTGGMYEQY,TRBV7-9,TRBJ2-7
ASRLTGGPYEQY,TRBV12-3/TRBV12-4,TRBJ2-7
ATSDFRGSDTQY,TRBV24-1,TRBJ2-3
ATSRDRGAGTEAF,TRBV15,TRBJ1-1
ASGLSAYGYT,TRBV27,TRBJ1-2
ASSPRASGRADTGELF,TRBV5-1,TRBJ2-2
ASSTRTEGTDTQY,TRBV4-2,TRBJ2-3
ASSQVAGGVNQPQH,TRBV3-1,TRBJ1-5
ASSHILTGLNEKLF,TRBV4-1,TRBJ1-4
ATSRDLGRNIYEQY,TRBV15,TRBJ2-7
ASSSLREGEQF,TRBV6-2/TRBV6-3,TRBJ2-1
ASSLWGGIQPQH,TRBV27,TRBJ1-5